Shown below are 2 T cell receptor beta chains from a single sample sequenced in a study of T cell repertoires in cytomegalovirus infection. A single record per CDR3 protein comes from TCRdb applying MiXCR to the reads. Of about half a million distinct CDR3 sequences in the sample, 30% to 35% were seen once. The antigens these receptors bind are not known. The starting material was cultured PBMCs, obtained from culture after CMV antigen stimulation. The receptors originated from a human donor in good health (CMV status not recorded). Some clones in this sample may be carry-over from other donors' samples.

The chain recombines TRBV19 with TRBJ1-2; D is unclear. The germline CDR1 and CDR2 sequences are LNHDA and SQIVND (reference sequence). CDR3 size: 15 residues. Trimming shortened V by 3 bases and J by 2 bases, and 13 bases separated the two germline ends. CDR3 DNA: TGTGCCAGTAGTATCTCAACCCCCAGGAACTATGGCTACACCTTC. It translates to CASSISTPRNYGYTF.

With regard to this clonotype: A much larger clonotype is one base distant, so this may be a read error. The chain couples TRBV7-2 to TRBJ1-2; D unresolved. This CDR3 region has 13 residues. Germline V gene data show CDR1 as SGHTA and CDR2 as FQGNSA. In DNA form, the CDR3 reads TGTGCCAGCAGCTTATGGACGGAGAATGGCAACACCTTC. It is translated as CASSLWTENGNTF.